The rows below give T cell receptor beta chains drawn from one sample of a study of T cells expressing NK-cell markers. From the 5' RACE reads, TCRdb lists one entry per CDR3 protein and no DNA. The sample table sets out 350,000 to 500,000 distinct CDR3 sequences. Sample: blood T cells: a sorted CD56 or NKG2C T cell subset, CD4+ or CD8+ T cells, or bulk PBMC T cells (not recorded which). Receptors originate from a woman aged 18 to 75 in good health. Each CDR3 is given with its conserved first and last residue. Each record gives: CDR3 protein, V gene, J gene.

CDR3aa: CASSFRTSGGTGELFF
v_gene: TRBV12-3/TRBV12-4
j_gene: TRBJ2-2

CDR3aa: CASRWAGTYEQYF
v_gene: TRBV2
j_gene: TRBJ2-7

CDR3aa: CSAPTSGRNEQFF
v_gene: TRBV20-1
j_gene: TRBJ2-1

CDR3aa: CATSRGRADGYTF
v_gene: TRBV15
j_gene: TRBJ1-2

CDR3aa: CASRPGGSGNEQFF
v_gene: TRBV6-2/TRBV6-3
j_gene: TRBJ2-1

CDR3aa: CASSYMRGGAGETQYF
v_gene: TRBV6-5
j_gene: TRBJ2-5

CDR3aa: CASSLDRRLGYTF
v_gene: TRBV7-2
j_gene: TRBJ1-2

CDR3aa: CASSPRLAGQGNTEAFF
v_gene: TRBV5-1
j_gene: TRBJ1-1

CDR3aa: CASTLTENTEAFF
v_gene: TRBV12-3/TRBV12-4
j_gene: TRBJ1-1

CDR3aa: CASSQVRGGDQPQHF
v_gene: TRBV4-3
j_gene: TRBJ1-5

CDR3aa: CASSPPGSEAFF
v_gene: TRBV7-9
j_gene: TRBJ1-1

CDR3aa: CASSPQDGRGGNTIYF
v_gene: TRBV9
j_gene: TRBJ1-3

CDR3aa: CASTPRGLEPQHF
v_gene: TRBV19
j_gene: TRBJ1-5

CDR3aa: CASSLVSGTYEQYF
v_gene: TRBV5-1
j_gene: TRBJ2-7

CDR3aa: CASSQDHRGEQYF
v_gene: TRBV4-2
j_gene: TRBJ2-7

CDR3aa: CSASGRQETQYF
v_gene: TRBV20-1
j_gene: TRBJ2-5

CDR3aa: CASRPPGSGILYF
v_gene: TRBV12-3/TRBV12-4
j_gene: TRBJ2-3

CDR3aa: CASSPTLEAGEQFF
v_gene: TRBV6-2/TRBV6-3
j_gene: TRBJ2-1

CDR3aa: CASTPYGANVLTF
v_gene: TRBV12-3/TRBV12-4
j_gene: TRBJ2-6

CDR3aa: CSADPGQGVYNEQFF
v_gene: TRBV20-1
j_gene: TRBJ2-1

CDR3aa: CASSLGQVVTGELFF
v_gene: TRBV7-2
j_gene: TRBJ2-2

CDR3aa: CASSGPATGYAEAFF
v_gene: TRBV25-1
j_gene: TRBJ1-1

CDR3aa: CASIRLAGGLYNEQFF
v_gene: TRBV5-1
j_gene: TRBJ2-1

CDR3aa: CATSRGGGDPSYEQYF
v_gene: TRBV15
j_gene: TRBJ2-7

CDR3aa: CASSPNSGGANNEQFF
v_gene: TRBV18
j_gene: TRBJ2-1

CDR3aa: CSAPQTGEYEQYF
v_gene: TRBV20-1
j_gene: TRBJ2-7

CDR3aa: CASSISTGELFF
v_gene: TRBV19
j_gene: TRBJ2-2

CDR3aa: CASSYSRDFLHF
v_gene: TRBV2
j_gene: TRBJ1-6

CDR3aa: CASSGGTLSGANVLTF
v_gene: TRBV7-9
j_gene: TRBJ2-6

CDR3aa: CSARIRGPSYEQYF
v_gene: TRBV20-1
j_gene: TRBJ2-7

CDR3aa: CATSDPARSGGVDEQFF
v_gene: TRBV24-1
j_gene: TRBJ2-1

CDR3aa: CASSQRTGWEAFF
v_gene: TRBV4-2
j_gene: TRBJ1-1

CDR3aa: CASPPEIAGGTDTQYF
v_gene: TRBV12-3/TRBV12-4
j_gene: TRBJ2-3

CDR3aa: CSAGRAGTYEQYF
v_gene: TRBV20-1
j_gene: TRBJ2-7

CDR3aa: CASSAPLAGEANEQFF
v_gene: TRBV6-1
j_gene: TRBJ2-1

CDR3aa: CSVVLTVRLSTDTQYF
v_gene: TRBV29-1
j_gene: TRBJ2-3

CDR3aa: CASSLRWNEQFF
v_gene: TRBV12-3/TRBV12-4
j_gene: TRBJ2-1

CDR3aa: CASSSLLAAGSYEQYF
v_gene: TRBV6-5
j_gene: TRBJ2-7

CDR3aa: CASSLPEVRNTGELFF
v_gene: TRBV12-3/TRBV12-4
j_gene: TRBJ2-2

CDR3aa: CASGQGATGELFF
v_gene: TRBV6-4
j_gene: TRBJ2-2